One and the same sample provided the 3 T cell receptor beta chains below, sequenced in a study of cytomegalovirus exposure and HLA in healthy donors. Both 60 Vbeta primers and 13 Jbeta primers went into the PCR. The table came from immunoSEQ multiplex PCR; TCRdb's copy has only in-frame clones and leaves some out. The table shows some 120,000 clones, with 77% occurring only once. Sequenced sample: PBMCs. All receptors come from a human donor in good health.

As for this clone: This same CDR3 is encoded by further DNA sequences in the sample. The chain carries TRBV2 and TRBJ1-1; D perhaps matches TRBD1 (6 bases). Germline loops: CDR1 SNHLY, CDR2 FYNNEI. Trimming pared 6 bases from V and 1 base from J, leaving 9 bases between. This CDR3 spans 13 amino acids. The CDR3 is CASSRQENTEAFF. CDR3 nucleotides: TGTGCCAGCAGCCGACAGGAGAACACTGAAGCTTTCTTT.

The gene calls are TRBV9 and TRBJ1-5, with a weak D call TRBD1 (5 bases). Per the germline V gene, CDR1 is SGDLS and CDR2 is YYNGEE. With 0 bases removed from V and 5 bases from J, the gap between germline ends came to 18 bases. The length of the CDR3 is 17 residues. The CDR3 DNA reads TGTGCCAGCAGCGTAGGGGTTGGGGGGGAAGGAGATCAGCCCCAGCATTTT. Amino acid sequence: CASSVGVGGEGDQPQHF.

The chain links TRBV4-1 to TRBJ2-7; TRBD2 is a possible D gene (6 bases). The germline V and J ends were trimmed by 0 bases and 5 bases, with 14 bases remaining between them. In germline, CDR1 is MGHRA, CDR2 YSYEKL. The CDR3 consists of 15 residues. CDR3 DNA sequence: TGCGCCAGCAGCCAAGATCGGGACTCCCGGAACGAGCAGTACTTC. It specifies CASSQDRDSRNEQYF.